This T cell receptor beta chain was sequenced in a study of OX40 agonist ivuxolimab in advanced cancers. Overall study context: Ivuxolimab, an agonist antibody against OX40 (CD134), was given to patients. Points from the study as a whole: Both CD4+ and CD8+ T cell populations in blood had undergone clonal expansion by week 6 at 0.1 to 3.0 mg/kg.

Assay: immunoSEQ multiplex PCR; the TCRdb copy retains only in-frame clones and omits some. Of 35,000 to 55,000 clones in the sample, 65% to 90% were seen once. V lost 0 bases and J 0 bases, leaving 18 bases between the germline ends. Germline CDR1 is SGHVS and CDR2 is FNYEAQ. The CDR3 runs to 18 residues. As to this clone: Antigen specificity is unknown.

This chain uses TRBV7-6 with TRBJ2-7; no clear D gene. This specimen was CD4+ or CD8+ T cells sorted from blood, taken in a trial of the OX40 agonist ivuxolimab. The sequence derives from an adult with an advanced solid tumor such as melanoma, head and neck, liver or kidney cancer. CDR3 residues: CASSLAPNTGPSSYEQYF. For the CDR3, the DNA is TGTGCCAGCAGCTTAGCGCCCAACACCGGGCCAAGCTCCTACGAGCAGTACTTC.